Listed below are T cell receptor beta chains from one sample, sequenced in a study of cytomegalovirus exposure and HLA in healthy donors. TCRdb keeps only in-frame clones here, not all; method: immunoSEQ multiplex PCR. The table shows 130,000 or so clones, with about 85% occurring only once. The sample consisted of PBMCs. The origin of the receptors is a woman aged 30 to 39 in good health and CMV-seropositive. Both conserved end residues are part of each CDR3. Fields, in order: V gene, D gene, J gene, CDR3 protein, CDR3 DNA. The D gene is left open where the match is weak.

>TRBV9|TRBD2|TRBJ2-5
CASSVGSSGPQETQYF
TGTGCCAGCAGCGTAGGGTCTAGCGGCCCCCAAGAGACCCAGTACTTC
>TRBV11-3|TRBD2|TRBJ2-1
CASSLDPWGGNNEQFF
TGTGCCAGCAGCTTAGATCCGTGGGGGGGGAACAATGAGCAGTTCTTC
>TRBV2|-|TRBJ2-7
CASSEFQAPGMWRYEQYF
TGTGCCAGCAGTGAGTTTCAGGCCCCGGGGATGTGGCGGTACGAGCAGTACTTC
>TRBV6-5|TRBD2|TRBJ2-7
CASSYSSAGGPHEQYF
TGTGCCAGCAGTTACTCCTCAGCGGGGGGGCCGCACGAGCAGTACTTC
>TRBV28|-|TRBJ2-5
CASSDYWETQYF
TGTGCCAGCAGTGACTACTGGGAGACCCAGTACTTC
>TRBV2|-|TRBJ2-5
CASSPGETQYF
TGTGCCAGCAGTCCCGGAGAGACCCAGTACTTC
>TRBV20-1|-|TRBJ2-7
CSARDHPGQYF
TGCAGTGCTAGAGATCACCCGGGGCAGTACTTC
>TRBV7-2|-|TRBJ1-2
CASSLGGEPLAGYTF
TGTGCCAGCAGCTTAGGGGGGGAACCACTGGCCGGCTACACCTTC
>TRBV2|-|TRBJ2-5
CASSTGSQETQYF
TGTGCCAGCAGTACGGGGTCTCAAGAGACCCAGTACTTC
>TRBV10-1|TRBD2|TRBJ2-7
CASAVLAGEWEGYEQYF
TGCGCCAGCGCCGTACTAGCGGGAGAGTGGGAAGGGTACGAGCAGTACTTC
>TRBV6-1|TRBD1|TRBJ1-3
CASRPGGGNTIYF
TGTGCCAGTCGCCCAGGGGGAGGAAACACCATATATTTT
>TRBV15|-|TRBJ1-2
CATSRDLTVANYGYTF
TGTGCCACCAGCAGAGATCTGACAGTAGCTAACTATGGCTACACCTTC
>TRBV5-1|TRBD1|TRBJ2-7
CASRPGQGYEQYF
TGCGCCAGCAGACCGGGACAGGGTTACGAGCAGTACTTC
>TRBV2|TRBD1|TRBJ1-6
CASSPSTGSYNSPLHF
TGTGCCAGCAGTCCGTCGACAGGGAGCTATAATTCACCCCTCCACTTT